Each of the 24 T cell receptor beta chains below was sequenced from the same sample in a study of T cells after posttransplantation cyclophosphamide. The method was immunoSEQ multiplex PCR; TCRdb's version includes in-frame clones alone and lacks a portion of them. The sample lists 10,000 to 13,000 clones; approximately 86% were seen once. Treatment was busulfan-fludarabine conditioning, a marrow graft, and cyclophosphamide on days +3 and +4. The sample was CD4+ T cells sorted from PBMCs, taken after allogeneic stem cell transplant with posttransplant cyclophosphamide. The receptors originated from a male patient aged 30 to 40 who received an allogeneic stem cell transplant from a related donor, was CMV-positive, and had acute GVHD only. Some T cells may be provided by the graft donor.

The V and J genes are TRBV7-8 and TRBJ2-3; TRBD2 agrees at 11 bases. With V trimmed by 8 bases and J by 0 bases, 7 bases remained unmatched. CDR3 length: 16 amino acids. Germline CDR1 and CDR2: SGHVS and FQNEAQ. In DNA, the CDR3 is TGTGCCAGCCGCCCGGCTAGCGGGGGGAGCACAGATACGCAGTATTTT. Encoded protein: CASRPASGGSTDTQYF.

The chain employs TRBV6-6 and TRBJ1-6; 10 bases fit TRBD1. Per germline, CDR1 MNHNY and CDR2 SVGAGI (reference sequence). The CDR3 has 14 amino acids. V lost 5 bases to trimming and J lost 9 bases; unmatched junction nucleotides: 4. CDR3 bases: TGTGCCAGCAGTACCCGGGACAGGGGTTCACCCCTCCACTTT. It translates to CASSTRDRGSPLHF.

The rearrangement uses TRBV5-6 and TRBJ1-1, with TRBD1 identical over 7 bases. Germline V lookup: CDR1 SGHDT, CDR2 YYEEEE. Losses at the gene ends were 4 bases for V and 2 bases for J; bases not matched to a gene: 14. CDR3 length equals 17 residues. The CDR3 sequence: CASSPRTLTGRNTEAFF. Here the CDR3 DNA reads TGTGCCAGCAGCCCGAGAACCTTGACAGGGCGCAACACTGAAGCTTTCTTT.

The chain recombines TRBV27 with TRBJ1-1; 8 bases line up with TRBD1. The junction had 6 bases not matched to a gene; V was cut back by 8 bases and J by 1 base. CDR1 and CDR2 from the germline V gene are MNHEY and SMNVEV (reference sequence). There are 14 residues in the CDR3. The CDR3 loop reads CASQVQGANTEAFF. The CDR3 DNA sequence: TGTGCCAGCCAAGTCCAGGGGGCGAACACTGAAGCTTTCTTT.

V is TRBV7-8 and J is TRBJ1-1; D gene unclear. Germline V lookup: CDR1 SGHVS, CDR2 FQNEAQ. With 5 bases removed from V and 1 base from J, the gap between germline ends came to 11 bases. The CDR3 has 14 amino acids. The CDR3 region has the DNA TGTGCCAGCAGCCGCGGATACGGGAACACTGAAGCTTTCTTT. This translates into CASSRGYGNTEAFF.

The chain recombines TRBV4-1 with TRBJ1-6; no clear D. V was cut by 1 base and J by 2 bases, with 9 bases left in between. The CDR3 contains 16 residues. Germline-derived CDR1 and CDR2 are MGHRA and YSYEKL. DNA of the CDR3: TGCGCCAGCAGCCAAGGTCACAGTCCCTATAATTCACCCCTCCACTTT. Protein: CASSQGHSPYNSPLHF.

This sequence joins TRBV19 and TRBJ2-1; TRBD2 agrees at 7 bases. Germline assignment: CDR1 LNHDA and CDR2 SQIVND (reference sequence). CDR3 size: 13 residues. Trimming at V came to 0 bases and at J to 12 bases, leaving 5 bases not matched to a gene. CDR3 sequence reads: CASSIEFRGVQFF. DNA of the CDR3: TGTGCCAGTAGTATAGAATTCCGGGGGGTGCAGTTCTTC.

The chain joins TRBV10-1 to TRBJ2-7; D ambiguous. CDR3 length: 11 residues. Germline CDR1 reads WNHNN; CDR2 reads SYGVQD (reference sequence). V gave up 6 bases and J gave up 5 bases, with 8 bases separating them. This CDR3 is CASRSRHEQYF. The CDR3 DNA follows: TGCGCCAGCAGGTCGCGCCACGAGCAGTACTTC.

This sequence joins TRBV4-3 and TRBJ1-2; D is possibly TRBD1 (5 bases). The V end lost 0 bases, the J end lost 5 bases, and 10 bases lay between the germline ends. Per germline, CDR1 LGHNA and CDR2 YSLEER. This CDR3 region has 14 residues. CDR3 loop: CASSQDQGLYGYTF. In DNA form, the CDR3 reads TGCGCCAGCAGCCAAGATCAGGGTTTATATGGCTACACCTTC.

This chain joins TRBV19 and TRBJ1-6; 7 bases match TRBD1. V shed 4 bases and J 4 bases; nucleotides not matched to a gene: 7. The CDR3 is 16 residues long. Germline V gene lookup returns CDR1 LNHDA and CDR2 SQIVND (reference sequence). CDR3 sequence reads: CASSTTGQLYNSPLHF. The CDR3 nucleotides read TGTGCCAGTAGTACTACGGGACAGCTTTATAATTCACCCCTCCACTTT. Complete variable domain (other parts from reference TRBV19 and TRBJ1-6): DGGITQSPKYLFRKEGQNVTLSCEQNLNHDAMYWYRQDPGQGLRLIYYSQIVNDFQKGDIAEGYSVSREKKESFPLTVTSAQKNPTAFYLCASSTTGQLYNSPLHFGNGTRLTVT.

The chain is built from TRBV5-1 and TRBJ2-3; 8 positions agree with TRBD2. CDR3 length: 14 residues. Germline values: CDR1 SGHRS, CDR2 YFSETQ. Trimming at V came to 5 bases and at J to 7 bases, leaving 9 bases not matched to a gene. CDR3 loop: CASSPGTSLNTQYF. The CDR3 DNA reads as TGCGCCAGCAGTCCCGGGACTAGTTTAAATACGCAGTATTTT.

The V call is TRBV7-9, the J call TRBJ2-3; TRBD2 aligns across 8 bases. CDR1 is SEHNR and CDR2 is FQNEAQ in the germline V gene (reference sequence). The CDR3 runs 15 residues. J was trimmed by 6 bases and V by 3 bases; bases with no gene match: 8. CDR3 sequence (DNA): TGTGCCAGCAGCTTTTCAGCGGGGGAGTGGGATACGCAGTATTTT. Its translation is CASSFSAGEWDTQYF.

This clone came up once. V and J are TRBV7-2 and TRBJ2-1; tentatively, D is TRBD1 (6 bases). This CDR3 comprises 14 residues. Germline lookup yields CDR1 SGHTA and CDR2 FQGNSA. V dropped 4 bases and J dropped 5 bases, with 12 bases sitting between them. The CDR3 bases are TGTGCCAGCAGCTGGGGGCGGACGGACAATGAGCAGTTCTTC. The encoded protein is CASSWGRTDNEQFF.

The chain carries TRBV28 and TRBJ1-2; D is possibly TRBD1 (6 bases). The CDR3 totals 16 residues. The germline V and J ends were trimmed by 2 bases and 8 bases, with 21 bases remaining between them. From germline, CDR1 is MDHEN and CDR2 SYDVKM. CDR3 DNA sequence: TGTGCCAGCAGTTTACTTATTCAGGGACACGAAGGGGGCTACACCTTC. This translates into CASSLLIQGHEGGYTF.

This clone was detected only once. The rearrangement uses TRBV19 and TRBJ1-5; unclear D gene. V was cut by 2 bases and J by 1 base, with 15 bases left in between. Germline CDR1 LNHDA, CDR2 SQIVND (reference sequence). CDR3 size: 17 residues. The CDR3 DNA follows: TGTGCCAGTAGTATAATAGGAGGGAGGCCGAGCAATCAGCCCCAGCATTTT. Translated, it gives CASSIIGGRPSNQPQHF. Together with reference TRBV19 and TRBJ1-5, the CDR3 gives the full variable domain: DGGITQSPKYLFRKEGQNVTLSCEQNLNHDAMYWYRQDPGQGLRLIYYSQIVNDFQKGDIAEGYSVSREKKESFPLTVTSAQKNPTAFYLCASSIIGGRPSNQPQHFGDGTRLSIL.

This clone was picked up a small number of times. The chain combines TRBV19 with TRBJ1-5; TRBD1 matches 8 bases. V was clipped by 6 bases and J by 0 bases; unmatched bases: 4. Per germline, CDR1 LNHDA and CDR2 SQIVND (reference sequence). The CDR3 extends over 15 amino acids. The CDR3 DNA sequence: TGTGCCAGTAGGACAGGGGCTTATAGCAATCAGCCCCAGCATTTT. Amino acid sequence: CASRTGAYSNQPQHF.

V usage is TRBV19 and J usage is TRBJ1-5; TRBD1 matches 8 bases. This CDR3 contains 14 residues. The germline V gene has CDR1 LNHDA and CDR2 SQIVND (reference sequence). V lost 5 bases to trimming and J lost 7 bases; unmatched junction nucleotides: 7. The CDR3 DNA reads TGTGCCAGTAGTCTGGACAGGGACGGACAGCCCCAGCATTTT. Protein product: CASSLDRDGQPQHF.

The CDR3 DNA follows: TGTGCCAGCAGCTTACGGACAGGGCTCAACTATGGCTACACCTTC. Amino acid sequence: CASSLRTGLNYGYTF. This sequence joins TRBV11-2 and TRBJ1-2, with 8 bases identical to TRBD1. The V segment lost 2 bases and the J segment 2 bases; nucleotides outside the gene matches: 4. The CDR3 runs 15 residues. In germline, CDR1 is SGHAT, CDR2 FQNNGV.

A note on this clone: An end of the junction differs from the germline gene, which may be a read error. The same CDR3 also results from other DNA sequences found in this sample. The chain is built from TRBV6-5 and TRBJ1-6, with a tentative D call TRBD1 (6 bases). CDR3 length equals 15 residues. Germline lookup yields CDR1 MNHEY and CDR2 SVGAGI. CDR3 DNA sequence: TGTGCCAGCAGTTCTCCGACAGGACCTAATTCCCCCCTCCACTTT. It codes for CASSSPTGPNSPLHF.

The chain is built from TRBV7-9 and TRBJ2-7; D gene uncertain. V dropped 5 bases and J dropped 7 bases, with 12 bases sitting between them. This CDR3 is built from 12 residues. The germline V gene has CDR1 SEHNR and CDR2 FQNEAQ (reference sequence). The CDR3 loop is CASSPEFREQYF. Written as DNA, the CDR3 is TGTGCCAGCAGCCCTGAATTTCGGGAGCAGTACTTC.

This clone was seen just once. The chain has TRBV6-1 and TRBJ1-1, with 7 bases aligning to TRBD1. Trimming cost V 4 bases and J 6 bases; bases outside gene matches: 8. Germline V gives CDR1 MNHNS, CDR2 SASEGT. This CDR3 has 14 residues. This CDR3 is CASSAPTGFAEAFF. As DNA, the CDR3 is TGTGCCAGCAGTGCCCCGACAGGGTTCGCTGAAGCTTTCTTT.

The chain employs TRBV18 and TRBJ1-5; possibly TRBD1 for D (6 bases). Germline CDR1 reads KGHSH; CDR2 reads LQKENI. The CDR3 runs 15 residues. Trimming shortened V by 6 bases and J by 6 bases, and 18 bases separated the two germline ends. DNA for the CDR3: TGTGCCAGCTCCCGACAGCCCCAAGGGGGTCAGCCCCAGCATTTT. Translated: CASSRQPQGGQPQHF.

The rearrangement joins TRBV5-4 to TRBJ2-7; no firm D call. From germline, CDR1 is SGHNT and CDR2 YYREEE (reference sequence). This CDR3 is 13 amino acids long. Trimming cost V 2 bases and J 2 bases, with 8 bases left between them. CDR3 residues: CASSFHATYEQYF. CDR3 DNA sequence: TGTGCCAGCAGCTTCCACGCTACCTACGAGCAGTACTTC.

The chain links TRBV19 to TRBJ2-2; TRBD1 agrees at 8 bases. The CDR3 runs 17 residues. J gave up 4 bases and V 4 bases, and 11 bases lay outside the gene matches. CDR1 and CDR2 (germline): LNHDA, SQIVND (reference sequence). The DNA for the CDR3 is TGTGCCAGTAGTAAGAGGCAGGGGGCGTCGGGCACCGGGGAGCTGTTTTTT. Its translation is CASSKRQGASGTGELFF.